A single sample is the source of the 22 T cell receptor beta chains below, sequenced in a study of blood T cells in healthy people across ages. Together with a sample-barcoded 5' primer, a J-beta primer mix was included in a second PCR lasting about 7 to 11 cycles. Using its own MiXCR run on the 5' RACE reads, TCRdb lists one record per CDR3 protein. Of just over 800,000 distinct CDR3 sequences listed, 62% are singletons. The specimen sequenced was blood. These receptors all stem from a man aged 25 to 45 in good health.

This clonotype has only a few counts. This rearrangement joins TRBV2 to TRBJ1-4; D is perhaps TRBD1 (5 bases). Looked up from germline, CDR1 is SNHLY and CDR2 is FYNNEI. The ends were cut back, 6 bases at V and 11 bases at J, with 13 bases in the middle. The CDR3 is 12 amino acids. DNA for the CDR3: TGTGCCAGCAGGATCTTGGGGGGGAAACTGTTTTTT. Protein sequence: CASRILGGKLFF.

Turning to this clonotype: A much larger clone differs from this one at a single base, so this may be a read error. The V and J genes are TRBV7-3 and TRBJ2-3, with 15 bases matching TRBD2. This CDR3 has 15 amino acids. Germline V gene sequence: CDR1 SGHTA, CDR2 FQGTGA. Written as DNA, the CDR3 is TGTGTCAGCAGCCCGGGACTAGCGGGGGGAGATACGCAGTATTTT. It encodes CVSSPGLAGGDTQYF.

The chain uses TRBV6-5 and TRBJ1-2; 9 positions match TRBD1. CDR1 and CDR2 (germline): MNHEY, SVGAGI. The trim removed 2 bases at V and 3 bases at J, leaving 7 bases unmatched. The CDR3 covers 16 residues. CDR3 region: CASSYLRQGVHYGYTF. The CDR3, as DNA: TGTGCCAGCAGTTACCTCCGACAGGGGGTTCACTATGGCTACACCTTC.

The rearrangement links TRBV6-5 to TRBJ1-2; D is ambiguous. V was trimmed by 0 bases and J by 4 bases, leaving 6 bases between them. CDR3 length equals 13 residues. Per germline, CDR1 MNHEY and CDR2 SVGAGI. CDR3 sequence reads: CASSYSWFYGYTF. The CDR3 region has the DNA TGTGCCAGCAGTTACTCTTGGTTCTATGGCTACACCTTC.

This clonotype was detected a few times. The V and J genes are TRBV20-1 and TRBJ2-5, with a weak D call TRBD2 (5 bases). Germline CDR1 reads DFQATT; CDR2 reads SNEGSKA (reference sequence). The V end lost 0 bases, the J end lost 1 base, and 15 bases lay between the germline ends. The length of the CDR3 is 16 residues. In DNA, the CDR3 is TGCAGTGCTAGAGACCGGATGGAGGTCCCCCAAGAGACCCAGTACTTC. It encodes CSARDRMEVPQETQYF.

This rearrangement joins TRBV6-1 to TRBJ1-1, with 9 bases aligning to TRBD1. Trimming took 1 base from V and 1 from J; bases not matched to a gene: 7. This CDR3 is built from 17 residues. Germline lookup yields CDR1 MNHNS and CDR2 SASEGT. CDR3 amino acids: CASSEELWDRANTEAFF. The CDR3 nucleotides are TGTGCCAGCAGTGAAGAGTTATGGGACAGGGCGAACACTGAAGCTTTCTTT.

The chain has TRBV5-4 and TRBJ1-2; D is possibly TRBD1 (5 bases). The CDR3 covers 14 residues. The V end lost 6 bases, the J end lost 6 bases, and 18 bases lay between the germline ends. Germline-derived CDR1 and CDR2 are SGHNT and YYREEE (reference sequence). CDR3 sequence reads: CASINPRGGNGYTF. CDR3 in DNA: TGTGCCAGCATCAATCCTAGGGGTGGCAATGGCTACACCTTC.

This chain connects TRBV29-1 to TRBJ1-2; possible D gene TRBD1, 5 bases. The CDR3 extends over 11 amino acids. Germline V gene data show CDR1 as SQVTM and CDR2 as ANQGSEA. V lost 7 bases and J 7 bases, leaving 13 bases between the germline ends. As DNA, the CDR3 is TGCAGCGCAGGACACCAGACTGGCTACACCTTC. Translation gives CSAGHQTGYTF.

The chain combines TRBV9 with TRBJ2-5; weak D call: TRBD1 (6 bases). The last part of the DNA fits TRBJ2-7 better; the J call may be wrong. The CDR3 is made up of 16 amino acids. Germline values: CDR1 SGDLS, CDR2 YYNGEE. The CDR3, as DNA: TGTGCCAGCAGCGGAGGCTCCGGGACATCCGGCTACGAGCAGTACTTC. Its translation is CASSGGSGTSGYEQYF.

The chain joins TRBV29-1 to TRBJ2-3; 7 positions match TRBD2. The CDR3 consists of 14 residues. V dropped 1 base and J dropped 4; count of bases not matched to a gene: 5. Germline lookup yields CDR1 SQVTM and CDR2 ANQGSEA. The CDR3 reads CSVEGGAGADTQYF. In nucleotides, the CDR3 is TGCAGCGTTGAAGGAGGTGCGGGAGCAGATACGCAGTATTTT.

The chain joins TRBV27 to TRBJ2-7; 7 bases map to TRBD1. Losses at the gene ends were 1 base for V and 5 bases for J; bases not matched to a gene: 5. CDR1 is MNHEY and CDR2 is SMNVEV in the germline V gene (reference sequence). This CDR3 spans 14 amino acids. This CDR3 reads CASSLYDRAHEQYF. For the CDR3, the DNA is TGTGCCAGCAGTTTATACGACAGGGCTCACGAGCAGTACTTC.

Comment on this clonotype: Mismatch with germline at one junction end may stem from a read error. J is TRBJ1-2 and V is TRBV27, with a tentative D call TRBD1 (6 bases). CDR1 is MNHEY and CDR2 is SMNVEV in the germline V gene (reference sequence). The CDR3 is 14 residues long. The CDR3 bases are TGTGCCAGCAGATTATCGGGGACATTTTATGGCTACACCTTC. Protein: CASRLSGTFYGYTF.

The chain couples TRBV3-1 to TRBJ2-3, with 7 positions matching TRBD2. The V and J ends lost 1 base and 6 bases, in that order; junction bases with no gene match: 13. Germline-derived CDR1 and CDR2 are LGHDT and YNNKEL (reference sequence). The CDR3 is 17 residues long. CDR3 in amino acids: CASSQAGLLADTDTQYF. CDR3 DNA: TGTGCCAGCAGCCAAGCTGGCCTGCTAGCGGATACGGATACGCAGTATTTT.

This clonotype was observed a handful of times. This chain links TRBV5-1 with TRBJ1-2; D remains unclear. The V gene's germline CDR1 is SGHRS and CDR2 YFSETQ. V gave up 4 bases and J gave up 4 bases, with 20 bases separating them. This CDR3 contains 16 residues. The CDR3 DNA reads TGCGCCAGCAGCCCATCGGCCCGGGATAGCAGCTATGGCTACACCTTC. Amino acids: CASSPSARDSSYGYTF.

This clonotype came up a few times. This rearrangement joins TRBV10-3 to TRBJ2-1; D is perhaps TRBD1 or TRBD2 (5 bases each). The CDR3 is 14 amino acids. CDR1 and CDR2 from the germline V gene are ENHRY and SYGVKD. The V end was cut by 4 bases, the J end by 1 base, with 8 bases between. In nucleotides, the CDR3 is TGTGCCATCAGTGTGGGGGTATCCTACAATGAGCAGTTCTTC. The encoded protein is CAISVGVSYNEQFF.

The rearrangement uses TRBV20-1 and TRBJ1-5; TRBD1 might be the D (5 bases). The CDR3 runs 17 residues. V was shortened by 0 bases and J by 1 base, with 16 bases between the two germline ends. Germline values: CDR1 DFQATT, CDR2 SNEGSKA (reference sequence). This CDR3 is CSARERRGWGSNQPQHF. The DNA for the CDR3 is TGCAGTGCTAGAGAGAGGAGGGGTTGGGGGAGCAATCAGCCCCAGCATTTT.

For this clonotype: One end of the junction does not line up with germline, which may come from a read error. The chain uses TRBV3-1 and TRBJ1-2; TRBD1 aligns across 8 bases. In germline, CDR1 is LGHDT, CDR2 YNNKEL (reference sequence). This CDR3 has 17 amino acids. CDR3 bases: TGTGCCTGCAGCCCTTCCCGGCCGGACAGGGTTTATTTTGGCTACACCTTC. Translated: CACSPSRPDRVYFGYTF. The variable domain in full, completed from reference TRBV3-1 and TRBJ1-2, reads DTAVSQTPKYLVTQMGNDKSIKCEQNLGHDTMYWYKQDSKKFLKIMFSYNNKELIINETVPNRFSPKSPDKAHLNLHINSLELGDSAVYFCACSPSRPDRVYFGYTFGSGTRLTVV.

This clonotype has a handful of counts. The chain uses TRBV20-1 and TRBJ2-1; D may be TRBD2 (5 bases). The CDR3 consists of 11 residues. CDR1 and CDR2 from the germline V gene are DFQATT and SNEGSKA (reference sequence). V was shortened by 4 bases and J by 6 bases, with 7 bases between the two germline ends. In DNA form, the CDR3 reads TGCAGTGCTACCGGGGTCAATGAGCAGTTCTTC. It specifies CSATGVNEQFF.

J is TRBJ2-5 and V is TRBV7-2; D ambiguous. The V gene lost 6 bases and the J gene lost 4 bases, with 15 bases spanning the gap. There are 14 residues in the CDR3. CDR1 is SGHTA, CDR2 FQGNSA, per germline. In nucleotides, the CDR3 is TGTGCCAGCAGTACTACTATAGCCTCAGAGACCCAGTACTTC. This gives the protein CASSTTIASETQYF. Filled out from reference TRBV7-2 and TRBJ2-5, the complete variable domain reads GAGVSQSPSNKVTEKGKDVELRCDPISGHTALYWYRQSLGQGLEFLIYFQGNSAPDKSGLPSDRFSAERTGGSVSTLTIQRTQQEDSAVYLCASSTTIASETQYFGPGTRLLVL.

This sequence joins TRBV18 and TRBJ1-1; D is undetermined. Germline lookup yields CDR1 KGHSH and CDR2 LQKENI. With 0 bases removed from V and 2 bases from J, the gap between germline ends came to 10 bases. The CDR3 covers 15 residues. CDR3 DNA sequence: TGTGCCAGCTCACCACCGGACGGACTAAACACTGAAGCTTTCTTT. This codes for CASSPPDGLNTEAFF.

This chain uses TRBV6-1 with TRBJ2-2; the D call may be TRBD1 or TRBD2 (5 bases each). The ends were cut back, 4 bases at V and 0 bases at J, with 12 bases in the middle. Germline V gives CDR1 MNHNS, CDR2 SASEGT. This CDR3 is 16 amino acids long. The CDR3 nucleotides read TGTGCCAGCAGTGGAGGGGTCCAGGCGAACACCGGGGAGCTGTTTTTT. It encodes CASSGGVQANTGELFF.

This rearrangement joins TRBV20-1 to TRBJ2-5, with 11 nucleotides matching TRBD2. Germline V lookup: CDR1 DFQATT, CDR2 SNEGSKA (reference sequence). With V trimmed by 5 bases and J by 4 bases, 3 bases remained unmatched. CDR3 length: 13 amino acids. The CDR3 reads CSAPGTSGETQYF. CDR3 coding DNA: TGCAGTGCTCCCGGGACTAGCGGAGAGACCCAGTACTTC.